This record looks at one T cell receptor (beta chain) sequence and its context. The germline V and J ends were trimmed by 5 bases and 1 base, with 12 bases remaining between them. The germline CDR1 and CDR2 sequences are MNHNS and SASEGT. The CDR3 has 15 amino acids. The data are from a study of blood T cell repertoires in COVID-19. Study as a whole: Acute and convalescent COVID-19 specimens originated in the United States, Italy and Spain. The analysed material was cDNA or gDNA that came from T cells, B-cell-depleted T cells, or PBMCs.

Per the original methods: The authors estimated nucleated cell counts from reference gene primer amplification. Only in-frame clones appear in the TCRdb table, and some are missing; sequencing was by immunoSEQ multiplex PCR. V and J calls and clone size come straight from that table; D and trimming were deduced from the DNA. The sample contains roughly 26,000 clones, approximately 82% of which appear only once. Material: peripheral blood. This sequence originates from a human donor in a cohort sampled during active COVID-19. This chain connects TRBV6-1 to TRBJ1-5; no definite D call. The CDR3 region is CASSFREGSNQPQHF. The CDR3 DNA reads TGTGCCAGCAGTTTCCGAGAGGGAAGCAATCAGCCCCAGCATTTT.